The subject of this entry is one T cell receptor (beta chain). The source of the sample is a study of blood T cell repertoires in COVID-19. The repertoire was sequenced with immunoSEQ multiplex PCR; TCRdb's copy has only in-frame clones and lacks some. In the table there are fewer than 350,000 clones, 70% to 90% of which are singletons. Looked up from germline, CDR1 is LGHDT and CDR2 is YNNKEL (reference sequence). The V gene lost 4 bases and the J gene lost 4 bases, with 13 bases spanning the gap. The CDR3 loop spans 14 amino acids. The chain employs TRBV3-1 (or the pseudogene TRBV3-2) and TRBJ2-5; D is possibly TRBD2 (5 bases). The sample taken for sequencing was PBMCs or T cells enriched from blood (not recorded which). The origin of this receptor is a woman aged 40 to 50 who had recovered from COVID-19. The CDR3 loop reads CASSLWTRTETQYF. The DNA of the CDR3 is TGTGCCAGCAGCCTCTGGACTCGAACAGAGACCCAGTACTTC.